One and the same sample provided the 27 T cell receptor beta chains below, sequenced in a study of T cells in Graves' hyperthyroidism and ophthalmopathy. RNA transcripts served as the template for amplifying TCR beta CDR3 regions. When the TCR CDR3 underwent first-round RT-PCR, the HTBI primer set was used. MiXCR, applied by TCRdb to the multiplex PCR reads, yields one record per CDR3 protein. Of hundreds of thousands of distinct CDR3 sequences detected, roughly a sixth appear once; the ten largest clones hold approximately 18%. The sequenced sample consisted of blood. The receptors here all came from a woman under 30 with Graves' ophthalmopathy.

This clonotype has ten or more counts. The CDR3 region has the DNA TGTGCCAGCAGTGACTCCGGCGGAGAGAGCTCCTACAATGAGCAGTTCTTC. This translates into CASSDSGGESSYNEQFF. The V gene is TRBV6-1, the J gene TRBJ2-1, with unresolved D. Germline CDR1 is MNHNS and CDR2 is SASEGT. V was shortened by 3 bases and J by 0 bases, with 15 bases between the two germline ends. This CDR3 is built from 17 residues.

In this sample, this clonotype turned up once. The V gene is TRBV20-1, the J gene TRBJ2-3; TRBD1 matches 7 bases. Trimming at V came to 6 bases and at J to 4 bases, leaving 10 bases not matched to a gene. The germline V gene encodes CDR1 DFQATT and CDR2 SNEGSKA (reference sequence). The CDR3 has 14 amino acids. The CDR3 loop reads CSARTGSRADTQYF. In nucleotides, the CDR3 is TGCAGTGCCAGGACAGGAAGTAGGGCAGATACGCAGTATTTT.

The rearrangement links TRBV3-1 to TRBJ1-2; 7 nucleotides align to TRBD1. The CDR3 length is 14 residues. Germline V CDR1 and CDR2: LGHDT, YNNKEL (reference sequence). With V trimmed by 4 bases and J by 8 bases, 10 bases remained unmatched. The CDR3 spells CASSPRQGAGGYTF. The CDR3 coding sequence is TGTGCCAGCAGCCCCCGACAGGGCGCGGGCGGCTACACCTTC.

This clonotype was counted at least ten times. The CDR3 is CASSFPGAFSHTF. CDR3 DNA sequence: TGTGCCAGCAGTTTCCCAGGGGCCTTCTCCCACACCTTC. The V and J genes are TRBV27 and TRBJ1-2, with a weak D call TRBD1 (6 bases). Looked up from germline, CDR1 is MNHEY and CDR2 is SMNVEV (reference sequence). The V end lost 3 bases, the J end lost 12 bases, and 17 bases lay between the germline ends. The CDR3 totals 13 residues.

This clonotype has a count of ten or more. The CDR3 DNA sequence: TGTGCCAGCAGCTTAACCTATGAAAAACTGTTTTTT. Amino acids: CASSLTYEKLFF. The rearrangement uses TRBV7-9 and TRBJ1-4; D is uncertain. The V gene lost 2 bases and the J gene lost 6 bases, with 4 bases spanning the gap. Germline values: CDR1 SEHNR, CDR2 FQNEAQ (reference sequence). This CDR3 is built from 12 residues.

This clonotype has at least ten counts. The chain combines TRBV27 with TRBJ2-3, with TRBD2 matching over 7 bases. The germline V gene encodes CDR1 MNHEY and CDR2 SMNVEV (reference sequence). J lost 2 bases, V lost 3 bases, and 11 bases had no gene match. The CDR3 is 17 residues long. This chain's CDR3 is CASSFETSHIHTDTQYF. The CDR3 DNA follows: TGTGCCAGCAGTTTCGAGACTAGCCATATCCACACAGATACGCAGTATTTT.

The V and J genes are TRBV5-4 and TRBJ2-5; 12 nucleotides match TRBD2. The junction had 6 bases not matched to a gene; V was cut back by 0 bases and J by 0 bases. The germline V gene encodes CDR1 SGHNT and CDR2 YYREEE (reference sequence). The CDR3 extends over 18 amino acids. CDR3 amino acids: CASSLELAGGLNQETQYF. CDR3 sequence (DNA): TGTGCCAGCAGCTTGGAACTAGCGGGAGGCCTCAACCAAGAGACCCAGTACTTC.

At least ten counts were recorded for this clonotype. The chain combines TRBV11-2 with TRBJ1-6; 9 nucleotides line up with TRBD1. V shed 6 bases, J shed 8 bases, and the junction held 8 bases outside the gene matches. This CDR3 is 15 amino acids long. The germline V gene has CDR1 SGHAT and CDR2 FQNNGV. The CDR3 sequence: CASRTPGQGYSPLHF. The CDR3 DNA is TGTGCCAGCAGGACACCGGGACAGGGTTATTCACCCCTCCACTTT.

This clonotype was observed many times. The rearrangement joins TRBV6-6 to TRBJ1-1, with 7 bases lining up with TRBD1. This CDR3 spans 15 amino acids. Germline V gene lookup returns CDR1 MNHNY and CDR2 SVGAGI (reference sequence). Trimming took 2 bases from V and 4 from J; bases not matched to a gene: 7. The CDR3 protein is CASSYRDRGVTEAFF. Written as DNA, the CDR3 is TGTGCCAGCAGTTACAGGGACAGAGGGGTCACTGAAGCTTTCTTT.

The CDR3 nucleotides read TGTGCCAGCAGCCAAGCGTGGGGGGCCTTATCCTACGAGCAGTACTTC. Its protein product is CASSQAWGALSYEQYF. V is TRBV3-1 and J is TRBJ2-7; D could derive from TRBD1 or TRBD2 (6 bases each). V lost 1 base, J lost 1 base, and 14 bases lay in between. This CDR3 contains 16 residues. Germline CDR1 reads LGHDT; CDR2 reads YNNKEL (reference sequence).

This clonotype was recorded many times. The chain has TRBV12-3 or TRBV12-4 and TRBJ1-2; maybe TRBD1 (5 bases). V gave up 3 bases and J gave up 7 bases, with 12 bases separating them. The CDR3 has 13 amino acids. CDR3 nucleotides: TGTGCCAGCAGTTTCGAGGGAGGGACTGGCTACACCTTC. Translating it yields CASSFEGGTGYTF.

This clonotype was found many times. This chain joins TRBV19 and TRBJ1-5; 7 bases map to TRBD1. The CDR3 is 16 residues long. Germline trimming cut 0 bases from V and 5 bases from J; bases unmatched to any gene: 7. From germline, CDR1 is LNHDA and CDR2 SQIVND (reference sequence). The CDR3 DNA follows: TGTGCCAGTAGTATAGATCCAGAAAGGGGGCATCAGCCCCAGCATTTT. This codes for CASSIDPERGHQPQHF.

The table lists this clonotype with many counts. The V call is TRBV18, the J call TRBJ2-7; either TRBD1 or TRBD2 may fit D (5 bases each). The CDR3 loop spans 14 amino acids. V shed 3 bases and J shed 4 bases, with 13 bases lying between them. Germline lookup yields CDR1 KGHSH and CDR2 LQKENI. CDR3 sequence (DNA): TGTGCCAGCTCACCGCCGGGACGGCCTTACGAGCAGTACTTC. This translates into CASSPPGRPYEQYF.

The chain has TRBV10-3 and TRBJ2-7; D possibly corresponds to TRBD1 (6 bases). CDR1 is ENHRY and CDR2 is SYGVKD in the germline V gene. V was cut by 0 bases and J by 2 bases, with 14 bases left in between. The CDR3 has 16 residues. The CDR3 here is CAISESKGTPTYEQYF. CDR3 sequence (DNA): TGTGCCATCAGTGAGTCGAAAGGGACACCCACCTACGAGCAGTACTTC.

This clonotype was observed at least ten times. The V call is TRBV11-2, the J call TRBJ2-3, with 7 nucleotides matching TRBD1. The CDR3 sequence is 13 residues long. Trimming took 2 bases from V and 4 from J; bases not matched to a gene: 0. The germline gives CDR1 SGHAT, CDR2 FQNNGV. DNA of the CDR3: TGTGCCAGCAGCTTACAGGGGGCAGATACGCAGTATTTT. It is translated as CASSLQGADTQYF.

This clonotype has a count of ten or more. The rearrangement links TRBV5-6 to TRBJ2-7; D is possibly TRBD1 (6 bases). The CDR3 spans 15 residues. Germline CDR1 reads SGHDT; CDR2 reads YYEEEE. V dropped 7 bases and J dropped 2 bases, with 19 bases sitting between them. The CDR3 loop reads CASFSNRDLAYEQYF. Written as DNA, the CDR3 is TGTGCCAGCTTCAGCAACAGGGACCTCGCCTACGAGCAGTACTTC.

This clonotype was seen a few times. The chain has TRBV7-6 and TRBJ2-5; weak D call: TRBD1 (5 bases). Trimming pared 4 bases from V and 5 bases from J, leaving 11 bases between. Germline CDR1 and CDR2: SGHVS and FNYEAQ. This CDR3 region has 13 residues. The chain's CDR3 is CASSSLQGETQYF. Here the CDR3 DNA reads TGTGCCAGCAGCTCTCTTCAGGGCGAGACCCAGTACTTC.

The chain links TRBV27 to TRBJ2-7; 7 nucleotides agree with TRBD2. The CDR3 is made up of 14 amino acids. V lost 2 bases to trimming and J lost 3 bases; unmatched junction nucleotides: 4. Germline assignment: CDR1 MNHEY and CDR2 SMNVEV (reference sequence). In DNA, the CDR3 is TGTGCCAGCAGTTTAGAGGGAGGGAACTACGAGCAGTACTTC. Amino acids: CASSLEGGNYEQYF.

At least ten counts were recorded for this clonotype. The chain has TRBV20-1 and TRBJ2-7; 12 bases map to TRBD2. The CDR3 loop spans 17 amino acids. Trimming cost V 2 bases and J 4 bases; bases outside gene matches: 12. CDR1 and CDR2 (germline): DFQATT, SNEGSKA (reference sequence). CDR3 protein: CSARLPSGRGASYEQYF. CDR3 nucleotide sequence: TGCAGTGCTAGATTACCTAGCGGGAGGGGCGCCAGTTACGAGCAGTACTTC.

This chain connects TRBV28 to TRBJ2-2; possibly TRBD2 for D (7 bases). V gave up 6 bases and J gave up 1 base, with 18 bases separating them. Germline values: CDR1 MDHEN, CDR2 SYDVKM. There are 17 residues in the CDR3. The CDR3 is CASSPPGGGLNTGELFF. The CDR3 nucleotides read TGTGCCAGCAGCCCGCCTGGGGGGGGCCTGAACACCGGGGAGCTGTTTTTT.

This clonotype was counted a few times. The DNA of the CDR3 is TGTGCCAGCAGTGAACCGGACAGGGGTGGCACTGAAGCTTTCTTT. Translated, it gives CASSEPDRGGTEAFF. This chain joins TRBV25-1 and TRBJ1-1; 9 bases map to TRBD1. V lost 2 bases and J lost 4; bases outside the gene matches: 5. The CDR3 totals 15 residues. Germline CDR1 and CDR2: MGHDK and SYGVNS.

This clonotype was recorded many times. V gene TRBV7-3 combines with J gene TRBJ2-2, with 7 bases lining up with TRBD2. Germline trimming cut 4 bases from V and 5 bases from J; bases unmatched to any gene: 4. The CDR3 length is 14 residues. The V gene's germline CDR1 is SGHTA and CDR2 FQGTGA. In DNA form, the CDR3 reads TGTGCCAGCAGCTCGGGACTACCTACCGGGGAGCTGTTTTTT. It encodes CASSSGLPTGELFF.

There are many counts of this clonotype. The chain uses TRBV6-1 and TRBJ1-2; TRBD1 is a possible D gene (5 bases). The CDR3 runs to 15 residues. Trimming removed 4 bases from V and 4 bases from J, with 16 bases in between. Looked up from germline, CDR1 is MNHNS and CDR2 is SASEGT. CDR3 sequence: CASSGSVGRRYGYTF. The CDR3 DNA reads TGTGCCAGCAGTGGATCCGTGGGACGTCGCTATGGCTACACCTTC.

This clonotype was seen at least ten times. CDR3 residues: CASSLGFGGPLDEQFF. As DNA, the CDR3 is TGTGCCAGCAGCTTAGGGTTCGGGGGGCCGCTTGATGAGCAGTTCTTC. The chain recombines TRBV7-2 with TRBJ2-1; D perhaps matches TRBD2 (7 bases). Germline CDR1 reads SGHTA; CDR2 reads FQGNSA. CDR3 length: 16 residues. V was trimmed by 1 base and J by 8 bases, leaving 18 bases between them. The variable domain in full, with the rest retrieved from reference TRBV7-2 and TRBJ2-1, is GAGVSQSPSNKVTEKGKDVELRCDPISGHTALYWYRQSLGQGLEFLIYFQGNSAPDKSGLPSDRFSAERTGGSVSTLTIQRTQQEDSAVYLCASSLGFGGPLDEQFFGPGTRLTVL.

About this clonotype: One base away lies a much larger clone, so this may be a sequencing read error. The chain joins TRBV6-5 to TRBJ1-1; D call uncertain. The CDR3 has 12 amino acids. Trimming shortened V by 4 bases and J by 7 bases, and 10 bases separated the two germline ends. The germline CDR1 and CDR2 sequences are MNHEY and SVGAGI. The CDR3 nucleotides are TGTGCCAGCAGTTTCGGAGGATTTGAAGCTTTCTTT. Amino acid sequence: CASSFGGFEAFF.

This sequence joins TRBV5-1 and TRBJ1-4; D gene ambiguous. The CDR3 extends over 14 amino acids. From germline, CDR1 is SGHRS and CDR2 YFSETQ. Trimming removed 0 bases from V and 3 bases from J, with 6 bases in between. CDR3 in amino acids: CASSLVEPNEKLFF. The CDR3 DNA reads as TGCGCCAGCAGCTTGGTAGAGCCTAATGAAAAACTGTTTTTT.

Many counts were recorded for this clonotype. CDR3 residues: CAWGGDYQETQYF. The CDR3 bases are TGTGCCTGGGGGGGGGACTACCAAGAGACCCAGTACTTC. The V gene is TRBV30, the J gene TRBJ2-5, with 7 bases aligning to TRBD2. The V and J ends lost 5 bases and 0 bases, in that order; junction bases with no gene match: 3. Germline values: CDR1 GTSNPN, CDR2 SVGIG (reference sequence). The CDR3 is 13 amino acids. Drawing the rest from reference TRBV30 and TRBJ2-5, the complete variable domain is SQTIHQWPATLVQPVGSPLSLECTVEGTSNPNLYWYRQAAGRGLQLLFYSVGIGQISSEVPQNLSASRPQDRQFILSSKKLLLSDSGFYLCAWGGDYQETQYFGPGTRLLVL.